This T cell receptor (beta chain) was sequenced during a study of shared clonotypes between healthy human individuals. Overall study results and limits: Against clonotypes common to all four donors, non-shared ones had lower generation probabilities.

As to this clone: The antigen remains undetermined. Other DNA sequences in this specimen translate into the identical CDR3.

The protocol was immunoSEQ multiplex PCR, while the TCRdb copy is restricted to in-frame clones and leaves out a portion. The table has 2 million or so clones, 85% to 95% seen once. CD45RO-negative cells were positively selected for CCR7, leaving out terminally differentiated effector memory CD45RA+ cells. Trimming cost V 5 bases and J 4 bases; bases outside gene matches: 7. The CDR3 consists of 14 residues. Germline V gene data show CDR1 as MNHEY and CDR2 as SMNVEV (reference sequence). This clonotype originated in a man between 18 and 35 years old in good health. The specimen was naive CD8+ T cells sorted from blood. The chain uses TRBV27 and TRBJ2-5; 7 nucleotides align to TRBD2. CDR3 loop: CASSRIGEGETQYF. The CDR3 nucleotides read TGTGCCAGCAGTCGGATAGGGGAGGGAGAGACCCAGTACTTC.